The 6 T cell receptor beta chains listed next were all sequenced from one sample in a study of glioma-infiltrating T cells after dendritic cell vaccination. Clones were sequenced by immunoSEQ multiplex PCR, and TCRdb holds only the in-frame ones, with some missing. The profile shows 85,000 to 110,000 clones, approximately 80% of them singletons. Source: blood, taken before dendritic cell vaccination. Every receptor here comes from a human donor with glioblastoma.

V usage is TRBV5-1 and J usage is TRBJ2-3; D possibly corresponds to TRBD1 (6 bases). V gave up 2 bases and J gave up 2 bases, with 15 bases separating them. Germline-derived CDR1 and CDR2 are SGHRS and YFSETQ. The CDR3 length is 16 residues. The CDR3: CASSFTGRASTDTQYF. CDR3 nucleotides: TGCGCCAGCAGCTTCACAGGGCGGGCCTCCACAGATACGCAGTATTTT.

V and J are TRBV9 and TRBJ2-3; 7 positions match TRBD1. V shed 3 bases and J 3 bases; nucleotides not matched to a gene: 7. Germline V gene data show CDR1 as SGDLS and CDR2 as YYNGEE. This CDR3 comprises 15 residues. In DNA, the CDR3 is TGTGCCAGCAGCGCGTTGGGACAGCAGACAGATACGCAGTATTTT. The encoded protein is CASSALGQQTDTQYF. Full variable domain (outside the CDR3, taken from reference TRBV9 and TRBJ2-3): DSGVTQTPKHLITATGQRVTLRCSPRSGDLSVYWYQQSLDQGLQFLIQYYNGEERAKGNILERFSAQQFPDLHSELNLSSLELGDSALYFCASSALGQQTDTQYFGPGTRLTVL.

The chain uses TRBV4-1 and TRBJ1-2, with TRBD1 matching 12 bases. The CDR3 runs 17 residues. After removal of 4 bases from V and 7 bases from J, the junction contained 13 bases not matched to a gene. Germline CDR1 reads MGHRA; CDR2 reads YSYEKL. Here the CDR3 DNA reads TGCGCCAGCAGCCCAGGTCCCGGGACAGGGGGCGCGGGTGGCTACACCTTC. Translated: CASSPGPGTGGAGGYTF.

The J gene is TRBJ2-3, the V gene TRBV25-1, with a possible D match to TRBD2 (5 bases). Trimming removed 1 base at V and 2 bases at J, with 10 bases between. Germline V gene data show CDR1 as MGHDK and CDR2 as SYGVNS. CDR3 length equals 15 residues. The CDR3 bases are TGTGCCAGCAGTGAATTCCGCGGGTACACAGATACGCAGTATTTT. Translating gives CASSEFRGYTDTQYF.

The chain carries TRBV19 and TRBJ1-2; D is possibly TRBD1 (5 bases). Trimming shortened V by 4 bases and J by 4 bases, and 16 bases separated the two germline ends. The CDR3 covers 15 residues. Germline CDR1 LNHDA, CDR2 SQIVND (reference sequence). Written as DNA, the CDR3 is TGTGCCAGTAGTACGGGGCTCATGGAGGGCTATGGCTACACCTTC. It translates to CASSTGLMEGYGYTF. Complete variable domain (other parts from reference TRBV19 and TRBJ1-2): DGGITQSPKYLFRKEGQNVTLSCEQNLNHDAMYWYRQDPGQGLRLIYYSQIVNDFQKGDIAEGYSVSREKKESFPLTVTSAQKNPTAFYLCASSTGLMEGYGYTFGSGTRLTVV.

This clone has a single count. Written as DNA, the CDR3 is TGTGCCAGCAGCTACCAGGGACAGCCCCTCCACTTT. It specifies CASSYQGQPLHF. The chain has TRBV7-6 and TRBJ1-6, with TRBD1 matching over 7 bases. CDR3 length: 12 amino acids. CDR1 SGHVS and CDR2 FNYEAQ come from the germline V gene. Unmatched junction bases numbered 4, after V lost 4 bases and J lost 13 bases.